This entry is about one T cell receptor beta chain. This sample is part of a study of blood T cells in healthy people across ages. V lost 6 bases to trimming and J lost 0 bases, with 6 bases between them. CDR3 size: 13 residues. A J-beta primer mix and a sample-barcoded 5' primer were used in a second PCR of about 7 to 12 cycles. A single record per CDR3 protein comes from TCRdb applying MiXCR to the 5' RACE reads. The sample consists of over 700,000 distinct CDR3 sequences, roughly 50% of them appearing once. The gene calls are TRBV12-3 or TRBV12-4 and TRBJ1-3; D gene unclear. Material for sequencing was blood. The receptor comes from a man older than 75 in good health. CDR3 region: CASSPFSGNTIYF. The CDR3 DNA reads TGTGCCAGCAGCCCCTTCTCTGGAAACACCATATATTTT.